This T cell receptor (beta chain) came from a study of cytomegalovirus exposure and HLA in healthy donors. The PCR made use of 60 Vbeta and 13 Jbeta primers. Assay used: immunoSEQ multiplex PCR; TCRdb lists only in-frame clones, some missing. In the table there are 200,000 to 250,000 clones, about 80% of which are singletons. Overall study results and limits: Researchers reported from a later analysis that most CMV-associated TCR beta chains appeared HLA-restricted.

Germline CDR1 is KGHSH and CDR2 is LQKENI. With V trimmed by 2 bases and J by 4 bases, 5 bases remained unmatched. CDR3 length: 16 amino acids. Concerning this clone itself: As yet, its antigen is unknown.

Sequenced input: PBMCs. This sequence was found in a man younger than 35 in good health and CMV-seronegative. The J gene is TRBJ2-5, the V gene TRBV18, with 12 bases identical to TRBD1. CDR3 nucleotide sequence: TGTGCCAGCTCACCAGGGGACAGGGGGCGCGGAGAGACCCAGTACTTC. It is translated as CASSPGDRGRGETQYF.